The 6 T cell receptor beta chains in this list originate from one sample, sequenced in a study of early T cells in non-severe SARS-CoV-2 infection. Via MiXCR, TCRdb re-called the 5' RACE reads, giving one row per CDR3 protein. Of approximately 67,000 distinct CDR3 sequences in the sample, approximately 9% were seen once. The material sequenced was whole blood. The receptor set was obtained from an adult who was a healthcare worker with PCR-confirmed SARS-CoV-2 infection or an uninfected control (not recorded which).

This clonotype has just one count. CDR3 sequence reads: CAWSVRTGYSNQPQHF. The CDR3 bases are TGTGCCTGGAGTGTAAGGACAGGATATAGCAATCAGCCCCAGCATTTT. The V and J genes are TRBV30 and TRBJ1-5, with TRBD1 identical over 7 bases. This CDR3 region has 16 residues. V lost 0 bases to trimming and J lost 0 bases; unmatched junction nucleotides: 5. CDR1 and CDR2 (germline): GTSNPN, SVGIG (reference sequence).

The rearrangement uses TRBV15 and TRBJ2-7, with 10 nucleotides matching TRBD2. CDR1 is LNHNV and CDR2 is YYDKDF in the germline V gene (reference sequence). V lost 0 bases, J lost 3 bases, and 2 bases stayed unmatched. The CDR3 sequence is 15 residues long. The CDR3 DNA reads as TGTGCCACCAGCAGAGATCGGACTAGCGGCTACGAGCAGTACTTC. Translation: CATSRDRTSGYEQYF.

The sample holds many counts of this clonotype. J is TRBJ2-1 and V is TRBV7-3; tentatively, D is TRBD2 (6 bases). The V end was cut by 1 base, the J end by 4 bases, with 14 bases between. CDR3 size: 16 residues. CDR1 and CDR2 from the germline V gene are SGHTA and FQGTGA. In nucleotides, the CDR3 is TGTGCCAGCAGCTTAAAAAGAGCGGGTGGGTACAATGAGCAGTTCTTC. Amino acids: CASSLKRAGGYNEQFF.

The gene calls are TRBV18 and TRBJ2-3, with D uncertain. Trimming pared 3 bases from V and 1 base from J, leaving 14 bases between. CDR1 and CDR2 from the germline V gene are KGHSH and LQKENI. This CDR3 has 16 amino acids. The CDR3 nucleotides are TGTGCCAGCTCACCCTCCTACTTAGGAGGCACAGATACGCAGTATTTT. Translating it yields CASSPSYLGGTDTQYF.

The chain uses TRBV19 and TRBJ2-1, with unresolved D. Trimming shortened V by 6 bases and J by 0 bases, and 6 bases separated the two germline ends. This CDR3 region has 13 residues. CDR1 is LNHDA and CDR2 is SQIVND in the germline V gene (reference sequence). The chain's CDR3 is CASRNPSYNEQFF. As DNA, the CDR3 is TGTGCCAGTAGAAATCCCTCCTACAATGAGCAGTTCTTC.

CDR3 sequence (DNA): TGTGCCAGCAGCTTAGGTGCGGGAGGGCAATACGAGCAGTACTTC. Amino acids: CASSLGAGGQYEQYF. The chain has TRBV7-3 and TRBJ2-7; 9 nucleotides agree with TRBD2. Germline V lookup: CDR1 SGHTA, CDR2 FQGTGA. Trimming cost V 2 bases and J 4 bases; bases outside gene matches: 6. The CDR3 loop spans 15 amino acids.